The next 30 T cell receptor beta chains were all read from a single sample in a study of T cells in Graves' hyperthyroidism and ophthalmopathy. Amplified regions were TCR beta CDR3 sequences from RNA transcripts. HTBI primers were used for first-round RT-PCR of the TCR CDR3. A single record per CDR3 protein comes from TCRdb applying MiXCR to the multiplex PCR reads. The table shows about 360,000 distinct CDR3 sequences, with approximately 13% occurring only once. What was sequenced was blood. These receptors were taken from a woman under 30 with Graves' hyperthyroidism.

This clonotype has a handful of counts. The chain carries TRBV3-1 and TRBJ1-3; no reliable D call. The length of the CDR3 is 16 residues. Germline assignment: CDR1 LGHDT and CDR2 YNNKEL (reference sequence). Trimming removed 0 bases from V and 3 bases from J, with 12 bases in between. As DNA, the CDR3 is TGTGCCAGCAGCCAAGATGGGCCAGGTAGTGGAAACACCATATATTTT. It encodes CASSQDGPGSGNTIYF.

The sample holds many counts of this clonotype. The chain carries TRBV4-3 and TRBJ2-3; D is unclear. This CDR3 contains 14 residues. The V end was cut by 4 bases, the J end by 1 base, with 9 bases between. Germline V gene lookup returns CDR1 LGHNA and CDR2 YSLEER. CDR3 sequence: CASSRLSRTDTQYF. DNA for the CDR3: TGCGCCAGCAGCCGGCTCAGTCGCACAGATACGCAGTATTTT.

This clonotype has at least ten counts. This chain uses TRBV10-2 with TRBJ2-5; a possible D gene is TRBD2 (6 bases). This CDR3 is 14 amino acids long. V lost 6 bases and J lost 3, with 14 bases in between. Germline loops: CDR1 WSHSY, CDR2 SAAADI. The DNA of the CDR3 is TGCGCCAGCAGCAATTGGGACTCAGAAGAGACCCAGTACTTC. It encodes CASSNWDSEETQYF.

Concerning this clonotype itself: Being one base from a much bigger clone, this may be a read error. The chain is built from TRBV6-1 and TRBJ1-2; 7 bases are a match to TRBD1. Germline lookup yields CDR1 MNHNS and CDR2 SASEGT. The CDR3 extends over 18 amino acids. The DNA for the CDR3 is TGTGCCAACAGTCCACAATACAGTACCCGGGACAGACAATATGGCTACACCTTC. It yields the protein CANSPQYSTRDRQYGYTF.

The chain couples TRBV20-1 to TRBJ1-1; D is uncertain. Per germline, CDR1 DFQATT and CDR2 SNEGSKA (reference sequence). Trimming pared 6 bases from V and 3 bases from J, leaving 17 bases between. The CDR3 runs 14 residues. The CDR3 loop reads CSAPRRTDDTEAFF. The CDR3 DNA is TGCAGTGCCCCGAGACGGACCGACGACACTGAAGCTTTCTTT.

This clonotype was detected only a few times. V is TRBV24-1 and J is TRBJ2-3; the D gene is possibly TRBD2 (5 bases). Germline V gene data show CDR1 as KGHDR and CDR2 as SFDVKD. CDR3 length: 14 residues. V was cut by 3 bases and J by 1 base, with 7 bases left in between. The CDR3 sequence is CATSDSGGTDTQYF. Written as DNA, the CDR3 is TGTGCCACCAGTGATAGCGGCGGCACAGATACGCAGTATTTT.

This clonotype has ten or more counts. This chain connects TRBV27 to TRBJ2-1, with TRBD2 as a possible D gene (6 bases). This CDR3 has 15 residues. Trimming pared 6 bases from V and 7 bases from J, leaving 19 bases between. The germline V gene encodes CDR1 MNHEY and CDR2 SMNVEV (reference sequence). This chain's CDR3 is CASRPGLVAANEQFF. DNA of the CDR3: TGTGCCAGCAGACCCGGGTTGGTAGCGGCGAATGAGCAGTTCTTC.

The rearrangement links TRBV5-1 to TRBJ1-1; no clear D. CDR1 is SGHRS, CDR2 YFSETQ, per germline. Trimming left V 0 bases short and J 1 base short, with 7 bases between. The CDR3 has 14 residues. CDR3 sequence reads: CASSLEWENTEAFF. DNA for the CDR3: TGCGCCAGCAGCTTGGAATGGGAGAACACTGAAGCTTTCTTT.

The rearrangement joins TRBV19 to TRBJ1-6; D is uncertain. Germline V gene lookup returns CDR1 LNHDA and CDR2 SQIVND (reference sequence). Trimming took 7 bases from V and 9 from J, leaving 10 bases between them. This CDR3 is built from 12 residues. The CDR3 loop is CASKRGASPLHF. CDR3 nucleotides: TGTGCCAGTAAACGGGGAGCTTCACCCCTCCACTTT.

A note on this clonotype: This may arise from a read error, as a much more abundant clone is one base away. The rearrangement links TRBV6-2 or TRBV6-3 to TRBJ1-1; unclear D gene. Per the germline V gene, CDR1 is MNHEY and CDR2 is SVGEGT. This CDR3 is built from 14 residues. The CDR3 DNA is TGTACCAGCAGTTACTCTGTTCTGAACACTGAAGCTTTCTTT. As protein: CTSSYSVLNTEAFF.

This clonotype was counted many times. This chain uses TRBV6-1 with TRBJ2-5; 10 bases are a match to TRBD2. Looked up from germline, CDR1 is MNHNS and CDR2 is SASEGT. After removal of 5 bases from V and 5 bases from J, the junction contained 8 bases not matched to a gene. The CDR3 is made up of 15 amino acids. The CDR3 DNA reads as TGTGCCAGCAGTCTCGGGACTAGCGTCTCGGAGACCCAGTACTTC. Its protein product is CASSLGTSVSETQYF.

This clonotype was counted many times. This chain uses TRBV13 with TRBJ2-1, with 8 bases lining up with TRBD1. This CDR3 spans 17 amino acids. J gave up 1 base and V 4 bases, and 9 bases lay outside the gene matches. CDR1 PRHDT and CDR2 FYEKMQ come from the germline V gene (reference sequence). CDR3 in DNA: TGTGCCAGCAGCTCCACAACTCGACAGGGGTCCTACAATGAGCAGTTCTTC. Encoded protein: CASSSTTRQGSYNEQFF.

The V and J genes are TRBV9 and TRBJ2-3; a possible D gene is TRBD1 (6 bases). V lost 6 bases and J 3 bases, leaving 11 bases between the germline ends. The CDR3 length is 13 residues. CDR1 is SGDLS, CDR2 YYNGEE, per germline. As DNA, the CDR3 is TGTGCCAGCACCAGGGGTATGACAGATACGCAGTATTTT. Translated: CASTRGMTDTQYF. Supplemented by reference TRBV9 and TRBJ2-3, the full variable domain reads DSGVTQTPKHLITATGQRVTLRCSPRSGDLSVYWYQQSLDQGLQFLIQYYNGEERAKGNILERFSAQQFPDLHSELNLSSLELGDSALYFCASTRGMTDTQYFGPGTRLTVL.

This clonotype was counted at least ten times. The chain combines TRBV11-1 with TRBJ2-1; TRBD2 aligns across 12 bases. With V trimmed by 5 bases and J by 2 bases, 4 bases remained unmatched. Germline V gives CDR1 SGHAT, CDR2 FQDESV (reference sequence). The CDR3 sequence is 16 residues long. The chain's CDR3 is CASSARLAGAYNEQFF. The CDR3 DNA reads as TGTGCCAGCAGCGCCCGACTAGCGGGAGCCTACAATGAGCAGTTCTTC.

This clonotype was counted many times. This rearrangement joins TRBV7-2 to TRBJ2-7, with D perhaps TRBD1 or TRBD2 (7 bases each). The length of the CDR3 is 14 residues. Germline V gene lookup returns CDR1 SGHTA and CDR2 FQGNSA. V lost 5 bases to trimming and J lost 7 bases, with 18 bases between them. In DNA, the CDR3 is TGTGCCAGCAGCCCACCAGGGGGGGCGGAGGAGCAGTACTTC. This sequence encodes CASSPPGGAEEQYF.

This chain uses TRBV5-1 with TRBJ1-6; unclear D gene. Germline values: CDR1 SGHRS, CDR2 YFSETQ. Trimming removed 0 bases at V and 8 bases at J, with 6 bases between. This CDR3 region has 13 residues. CDR3 in DNA: TGCGCCAGCAGCTTGGAACATTATTCACCCCTCCACTTT. Protein: CASSLEHYSPLHF.

This clonotype was counted ten times or more. The chain links TRBV7-3 to TRBJ2-6, with unresolved D. The germline V gene encodes CDR1 SGHTA and CDR2 FQGTGA. V lost 4 bases to trimming and J lost 0 bases, with 4 bases between them. This CDR3 has 14 amino acids. CDR3 amino acids: CASSSLSGANVLTF. For the CDR3, the DNA is TGTGCCAGCAGCTCTCTCTCTGGGGCCAACGTCCTGACTTTC.

The table lists this clonotype with many counts. The chain recombines TRBV6-2 or TRBV6-3 with TRBJ2-7; 7 nucleotides match TRBD2. CDR1 is MNHEY and CDR2 is SVGEGT in the germline V gene. The CDR3 totals 17 residues. V lost 6 bases to trimming and J lost 4 bases; unmatched junction nucleotides: 18. The CDR3 nucleotides are TGTGCCAGCAGGGACATCCCGAATCTCAGAGCGGGGTACGAGCAGTACTTC. Its translation is CASRDIPNLRAGYEQYF.

This clonotype was found many times. The chain links TRBV12-3 or TRBV12-4 to TRBJ1-2, with D unclear. Trimming took 2 bases from V and 6 from J, leaving 10 bases between them. The CDR3 consists of 13 residues. The CDR3 DNA is TGTGCCAGCAGTTTACTGGAGACGAATGGCTACACCTTC. It is translated as CASSLLETNGYTF.

A few counts support this clonotype. The gene calls are TRBV29-1 and TRBJ2-7, with 7 bases lining up with TRBD1. This CDR3 has 12 residues. Germline V gene data show CDR1 as SQVTM and CDR2 as ANQGSEA. Losses at the gene ends were 1 base for V and 3 bases for J; bases not matched to a gene: 0. CDR3 region: CSVEGDSYEQYF. The DNA of the CDR3 is TGCAGCGTTGAAGGGGACAGCTACGAGCAGTACTTC.

This clonotype was seen at least ten times. A clone one base away is much larger, so this may be a read error. The J gene is TRBJ1-2, the V gene TRBV3-1; 7 bases match TRBD1. Per germline, CDR1 LGHDT and CDR2 YNNKEL (reference sequence). V gave up 3 bases and J gave up 3 bases; unmatched junction bases: 1. This CDR3 region has 13 residues. The CDR3 loop is CASSHQGDYGYTF. Written as DNA, the CDR3 is TGTGCCAGCAGCCATCAGGGGGACTATGGCTACACCTTC.

Turning to this clonotype: The junction departs from germline at one end; a sequencing error may be responsible. The chain carries TRBV19 and TRBJ1-4, with D possibly being TRBD1 (5 bases). CDR1 and CDR2 (germline): LNHDA, SQIVND (reference sequence). The CDR3 extends over 14 amino acids. Here the CDR3 reads CASWGSPTNEKPFF. DNA of the CDR3: TGTGCCAGTTGGGGCTCGCCAACTAATGAAAAACCGTTTTTT. Full variable domain (remainder filled in from reference TRBV19 and TRBJ1-4): DGGITQSPKYLFRKEGQNVTLSCEQNLNHDAMYWYRQDPGQGLRLIYYSQIVNDFQKGDIAEGYSVSREKKESFPLTVTSAQKNPTAFYLCASWGSPTNEKPFFGSGTQLSVL.

Many counts were recorded for this clonotype. The chain links TRBV28 to TRBJ1-3; the D gene is possibly TRBD1 (6 bases). CDR3 length: 13 amino acids. CDR1 is MDHEN, CDR2 SYDVKM, per germline. V was pared by 9 bases and J by 5 bases, with 14 bases between. CDR3 coding DNA: TGTGCCAGTTCGGGGGCTACCCGAAACACCATATATTTT. This codes for CASSGATRNTIYF. Full variable domain (missing parts from reference TRBV28 and TRBJ1-3): DVKVTQSSRYLVKRTGEKVFLECVQDMDHENMFWYRQDPGLGLRLIYFSYDVKMKEKGDIPEGYSVSREKKERFSLILESASTNQTSMYLCASSGATRNTIYFGEGSWLTVV.

Many counts were recorded for this clonotype. The genes are TRBV2 and TRBJ2-7; D gene uncertain. The germline gives CDR1 SNHLY, CDR2 FYNNEI. CDR3 size: 13 residues. Trimming shortened V by 6 bases and J by 0 bases, and 9 bases separated the two germline ends. The CDR3 is CASRELSSYEQYF. The DNA for the CDR3 is TGTGCCAGCAGGGAACTCAGCTCCTACGAGCAGTACTTC.

In this sample, this clonotype turned up many times. The chain employs TRBV19 and TRBJ1-5; D might be TRBD1 (5 bases). V dropped 3 bases and J dropped 1 base, with 16 bases sitting between them. This CDR3 has 17 amino acids. Germline assignment: CDR1 LNHDA and CDR2 SQIVND (reference sequence). CDR3 sequence (DNA): TGTGCCAGTAGTATGGACCACCCCGGGGGAAGCAATCAGCCCCAGCATTTT. Amino acid sequence: CASSMDHPGGSNQPQHF.

This clonotype was seen repeatedly, ten times or more. The chain couples TRBV28 to TRBJ2-7; unclear D gene. Trimming removed 3 bases at V and 6 bases at J, with 6 bases between. Germline V lookup: CDR1 MDHEN, CDR2 SYDVKM. The CDR3 sequence is 11 residues long. The CDR3 loop reads CASSFRTEQYF. CDR3 nucleotides: TGTGCCAGCAGTTTTAGGACCGAGCAGTACTTC.

This clonotype appeared a few times. The rearrangement links TRBV18 to TRBJ2-7; D ambiguous. Germline V gene data show CDR1 as KGHSH and CDR2 as LQKENI. With 1 base removed from V and 2 bases from J, the gap between germline ends came to 9 bases. This CDR3 is built from 14 residues. The CDR3 protein is CASSPQGRTYEQYF. The CDR3 DNA reads TGTGCCAGCTCACCACAAGGCAGAACCTACGAGCAGTACTTC.

In its sample, this clonotype was seen many times. The CDR3 region has the DNA TGTGCCATCAGTGAGTCGCGACAAGGGGGGGATACGCAGTATTTT. Amino acids: CAISESRQGGDTQYF. The chain joins TRBV10-3 to TRBJ2-3; D possibly matches TRBD1 or TRBD2 (6 bases each). The CDR3 extends over 15 amino acids. Germline lookup yields CDR1 ENHRY and CDR2 SYGVKD. V was pared by 0 bases and J by 6 bases, with 13 bases between.

This clonotype was seen repeatedly, ten times or more. V usage is TRBV12-5 and J usage is TRBJ2-5; 8 bases fit TRBD2. Losses at the gene ends were 1 base for V and 4 bases for J; bases not matched to a gene: 2. CDR1 LGHNT and CDR2 FRNRAP come from the germline V gene. CDR3 length equals 14 residues. In DNA form, the CDR3 reads TGTGCTAGTGGTTTGGACGGGGGGGGAGAGACCCAGTACTTC. It codes for CASGLDGGGETQYF.

Comments on this clonotype: The junction and the germline gene differ at one end; a read error may be behind it. V usage is TRBV3-1 and J usage is TRBJ1-2, with D uncertain. CDR3 length: 18 residues. Germline V CDR1 and CDR2: LGHDT, YNNKEL (reference sequence). The chain's CDR3 is CASSPFADGLKVGYGCAF. CDR3 nucleotides: TGTGCCAGCAGCCCCTTCGCGGACGGATTAAAAGTAGGGTATGGCTGCGCCTTC.